This T cell receptor beta chain appears in the sequencing data of a study of vaccination effects on CD4 cells after COVID-19. Whole-study findings and limits: Late post-vaccination samples showed marked contraction of infection- and vaccine-induced clones. Healthy vaccinees' vaccine-induced clones included only 1 of 255 that recognized common cold coronaviruses.

This clone was found once. Its antigen is undetermined. Clones were sequenced by immunoSEQ multiplex PCR, and TCRdb holds only the in-frame ones, with some missing. The repertoire holds some 52,000 clones, with roughly three quarters as singletons. Germline V gene data show CDR1 as LGHDT and CDR2 as YNNKEL (reference sequence). With 4 bases removed from V and 7 bases from J, the gap between germline ends came to 8 bases. CDR3 length: 12 amino acids. Antigen-specific CD4+ T cells expanded by the ViraFEST assay with viral peptide pools were then sequenced. CD4+ T cell isolation took place after about nine days of culture. According to the study, vaccine recipients showed no prior SARS-CoV-2 infection and negative nucleocapsid antibodies. With about 9.8 ug/ml peptides and around 9.9 IU/ml IL-2, 2 million or so PBMC per well were cultured. The authors replaced half the medium with IL-2 medium on days 3 and 7.

V usage is TRBV3-1 (or the pseudogene TRBV3-2) and J usage is TRBJ1-5; possibly TRBD1 for D (6 bases). The origin of this receptor is a human donor who received a COVID-19 vaccine. The sequenced sample was CD4+ T cells from PBMCs cultured with HCoV-OC43 spike peptides, obtained before COVID-19 vaccination. Subset: HCoV-OC43 spike overlapping peptide pool stimulation. The CDR3 spells CASSRRGQPQHF. The CDR3 DNA is TGTGCCAGCAGCCGCAGGGGACAGCCCCAGCATTTT.